A selection of T cell receptor beta chains follows, all from one sample in a study of technical replicates of blood from a few donors. TCRdb's table, derived via immunoSEQ multiplex PCR, lists solely in-frame clones and lacks some. The sample contains 55,000 to 70,000 clones, roughly 90% of which appear only once. The material sequenced was PBMCs. The receptors stem from a human donor in good health. Some clones in this sample may be carry-over from other donors' samples. Each CDR3 is given with its conserved first and last residue. A D gene is named only where the DNA matches it firmly. Some rows mark clone size as missing; the rest say once, few, many or name a class of expanded clone.

-	TRBV2	-	TRBJ1-4	TGTGCCAGCAGTGAAGCGGCGGGGGGGACTAATGAAAAACTGTTTTTT	CASSEAAGGTNEKLFF
TRBD2	TRBV15	-	TRBJ2-3	TGTGCCACCAGCAGAGATACGGGGACTAGCGTCGCGGATACGCAGTATTTT	CATSRDTGTSVADTQYF
TRBD2	TRBV5-4	-	TRBJ2-7	TGTGCCAGCAGCTTACTAGCGGGGGACGGCGAGCAGTACTTC	CASSLLAGDGEQYF
-	TRBV18	-	TRBJ2-4	TGTGCCAGCTCCCTAATTCTAGCCAAAAACATTCAGTACTTC	CASSLILAKNIQYF
-	TRBV4-3	-	TRBJ2-1	TGCGCCAGCAGCCAAGGCAGGGGAACCTTAAATGAGCAGTTCTTC	CASSQGRGTLNEQFF
-	TRBV9	-	TRBJ1-1	TGTGCCAGCAGCGCCCATAACACTGAAGCTTTCTTT	CASSAHNTEAFF
TRBD1	TRBV2	-	TRBJ1-2	TGTGCCAGCAGTCGTGACAGGGTGAAAGACTATGGCTACACCTTC	CASSRDRVKDYGYTF
TRBD1	TRBV7-9	-	TRBJ2-7	TGTGCCAGCAGCCCAGGACAGGGTTGGGACGAGCAGTACTTC	CASSPGQGWDEQYF
TRBD2	TRBV29-1	-	TRBJ2-7	TGCAGCGGCTTAGCGGGAGCCACTGCCGAGCAGTACTTC	CSGLAGATAEQYF
-	TRBV6-5	-	TRBJ2-1	TGTGCCAGCAGACCCCCGGGGTTGGATGAGCAGTTCTTC	CASRPPGLDEQFF
TRBD1	TRBV19	once	TRBJ1-2	TGTGCCAGTAGGGACAGGGCTTCGCTCGGCTACACCTTC	CASRDRASLGYTF
TRBD1	TRBV6-1	-	TRBJ1-2	TGTGCCAGCAGCCGGACAGGGGAATATGGCTACACCTTC	CASSRTGEYGYTF
-	TRBV29-1	-	TRBJ2-7	TGCAGCGTTGGCCAGTTGGGGCTAGGGCAGTACTTC	CSVGQLGLGQYF
-	TRBV30	-	TRBJ1-2	TGTGCCTGGAGTGCCGGGAGATATGGCTACACCTTC	CAWSAGRYGYTF
-	TRBV9	-	TRBJ2-7	TGTGCCAGCAGCGTGGCAGACTCCAGAAGATACGAGCAGTACTTC	CASSVADSRRYEQYF
TRBD1	TRBV11-1	-	TRBJ1-2	TGTGCCAGCAGCCTGGGACAGGGCTATGGCTACACCTTC	CASSLGQGYGYTF
-	TRBV7-3	-	TRBJ2-1	TGTGCCAGCGGCCTGGGGCCTTCCTACAATGAGCAGTTCTTC	CASGLGPSYNEQFF
TRBD2	TRBV6-4	once	TRBJ2-1	TGTGCCAGCAGTGACTCTTCTAGCGGGACGATCGATGAGCAGTTCTTC	CASSDSSSGTIDEQFF
-	TRBV9	-	TRBJ2-3	TGTGCCAGCAGCGTAGGAAGGGTAGCGGGCACAGATACGCAGTATTTT	CASSVGRVAGTDTQYF
TRBD1	TRBV7-9	-	TRBJ1-1	TGTGCCAGCAGCCCCCAGGGGGGAACTGAAGCTTTCTTT	CASSPQGGTEAFF
TRBD1	TRBV4-3	-	TRBJ1-1	TGCGCCAGCAGCCGTGTCAGGGGGGTGAACACTGAAGCTTTCTTT	CASSRVRGVNTEAFF
TRBD2	TRBV7-8	-	TRBJ2-1	TGTGCCAGCAGCCTGTCGGGACTAGCGGTCAATGAGCAGTTCTTC	CASSLSGLAVNEQFF
TRBD1	TRBV5-1	once	TRBJ2-7	TGCGCCAGCAGCGGGGGACAGCCCGGCCTACTTCAGACCTACGAGCAGTACTTC	CASSGGQPGLLQTYEQYF
TRBD1	TRBV6-4	once	TRBJ2-2	TGTGCCAGCATTATCCCCGTTGGGACAGGGACCCACACCGGGGAGCTGTTTTTT	CASIIPVGTGTHTGELFF
-	TRBV7-2	once	TRBJ2-2	TGTGCCAGCAGCCACGGGGCAGCGGGCACCGGGGAGCTGTTTTTT	CASSHGAAGTGELFF
-	TRBV7-2	-	TRBJ2-7	TGTGCCAGCAGCTACAGCGGCTCCCGGGGGGAGCAGTACTTC	CASSYSGSRGEQYF
TRBD2	TRBV7-2	-	TRBJ2-1	TGTGCCAGCAGCCGAACTAGCGGTAAATACAATGAGCAGTTCTTC	CASSRTSGKYNEQFF
TRBD1	TRBV10-2	-	TRBJ2-7	TGCGCCAGCCATACAGGGGGTGTCTCCTACGAGCAGTACTTC	CASHTGGVSYEQYF
-	TRBV9	few	TRBJ2-2	TGTGCCAGCAGCGTAGTGGGCGGGGAGTCCACCGGGGAGCTGTTTTTT	CASSVVGGESTGELFF
-	TRBV7-2	once	TRBJ2-3	TGTGCCAGCAGCTTAAGAAGGGGATACCCCACAGATACGCAGTATTTT	CASSLRRGYPTDTQYF
-	TRBV4-3	-	TRBJ2-7	TGCGCCAGCAGCCAAATAGCGAGCTCCTACGAGCAGTACTTC	CASSQIASSYEQYF
TRBD2	TRBV7-8	-	TRBJ2-7	TGTGCCAGCAGCTTAGTAGCTAGCGGGGGCGGTAGTTACGAGCAGTACTTC	CASSLVASGGGSYEQYF
TRBD1	TRBV27	-	TRBJ1-4	TGTGCCAGCCCCGGGGACAGGGACCGGGATGCAACTAATGAAAAACTGTTTTTT	CASPGDRDRDATNEKLFF